This T cell receptor (beta chain) originates from a study of PD-1 blockade in classical Hodgkin lymphoma. Notes on the study in general: A reduction in baseline TCR diversity was reportedly seen in newly diagnosed patients relative to healthy donors. By C4D1, CD4+ diversity increased significantly, especially in complete responders.

As for this clone: Its antigen is undetermined.

Germline values: CDR1 SGHNT, CDR2 YYREEE (reference sequence). Trimming removed 4 bases from V and 10 bases from J; junction bases left unmatched: 4. The CDR3 loop spans 13 amino acids. Relapse was seen in all patients after autologous stem cell transplantation, and brentuximab vedotin exposure was variable. Measured with immunoSEQ multiplex PCR; TCRdb has only the in-frame clones, and not every one. The sample carries over 90,000 clones, 80% to 90% recorded once. V usage is TRBV5-4 and J usage is TRBJ2-1; TRBD1 matches 11 bases. This clonotype originated in a human donor with classical Hodgkin lymphoma. The sequenced sample was peripheral blood mononuclear cells (PBMCs), obtained before the second cycle of nivolumab. In DNA, the CDR3 is TGTGCCAGCAGCGGGGGACAGGGGGGCGAGCAGTTCTTC. Its protein product is CASSGGQGGEQFF.